This T cell receptor (beta chain) came from a study of CDR3 diversity in severe acne. The CDR3 sequence is 17 residues long. Germline CDR1 DFQATT, CDR2 SNEGSKA (reference sequence). Each CDR3 protein is one row after TCRdb ran MiXCR on the PCR reads. The table shows roughly 93,000 distinct CDR3 sequences, with less than 65% occurring only once. By share, this clonotype counts as medium-sized. The junction and the germline gene differ at one end; a read error may be behind it. The V call is TRBV20-1, the J call TRBJ2-1; D might be TRBD2 (6 bases). The sample was blood. The clonotype comes from a male donor with severe acne vulgaris. CDR3 in amino acids: CSARDLGGGPSYNGQFF. DNA for the CDR3: TGCAGTGCTAGAGATCTCGGGGGAGGACCCTCCTACAATGGGCAGTTCTTC.